These 15 T cell receptor beta chains were sequenced from one sample in a study of T-cell reconstitution after alpha-beta-depleted transplantation in children. Unique molecular identifiers were used in preparing the TCRbeta library. TCRdb re-derived calls from the PCR reads in MiXCR, one entry per CDR3 protein. Here the sample spans around 800,000 distinct CDR3 sequences, about 16% being singletons. Source: PBMCs, mostly from graft donor cells, taken 360 days after TCRalphabeta/CD19-depleted stem cell transplant. The receptors originated from a male patient aged 10 to 17 who had a stem cell transplant for acute lymphoblastic leukemia, so the T cells may come from the graft donor.

The chain joins TRBV5-1 to TRBJ2-1; 7 nucleotides match TRBD2. Unmatched junction bases numbered 6, after V lost 1 base and J lost 5 bases. Germline V CDR1 and CDR2: SGHRS, YFSETQ. This CDR3 has 15 residues. The CDR3 sequence is CASSLRASGNNEQFF. The CDR3 DNA is TGCGCCAGCAGCTTGCGGGCTAGCGGCAACAATGAGCAGTTCTTC.

J is TRBJ2-1 and V is TRBV6-1; D remains ambiguous. Germline V CDR1 and CDR2: MNHNS, SASEGT. There are 15 residues in the CDR3. Trimming pared 6 bases from V and 0 bases from J, leaving 12 bases between. The CDR3 spells CASRLSDSSYNEQFF. The CDR3 coding sequence is TGTGCCAGCAGACTCTCAGATAGCTCCTACAATGAGCAGTTCTTC.

The genes are TRBV7-8 and TRBJ2-1; 10 bases match TRBD2. Per the germline V gene, CDR1 is SGHVS and CDR2 is FQNEAQ. This CDR3 comprises 20 residues. V lost 1 base to trimming and J lost 4 bases; unmatched junction nucleotides: 16. CDR3 loop: CASSLVFPRAGTSVYNEQFF. The CDR3 DNA sequence: TGTGCCAGCAGCTTAGTTTTTCCCCGGGCGGGGACTAGCGTTTACAATGAGCAGTTCTTC. Combining the CDR3 with reference TRBV7-8 and TRBJ2-1 gives the whole variable domain GAGVSQSPRYKVAKRGQDVALRCDPISGHVSLFWYQQALGQGPEFLTYFQNEAQLDKSGLPSDRFFAERPEGSVSTLKIQRTQQEDSAVYLCASSLVFPRAGTSVYNEQFFGPGTRLTVL.

The gene calls are TRBV12-3 or TRBV12-4 and TRBJ2-3, with 11 bases lining up with TRBD2. Trimming at V came to 7 bases and at J to 1 base, leaving 16 bases not matched to a gene. This CDR3 comprises 19 residues. CDR3 residues: CASTAGGKTSGSRTDTQYF. Written as DNA, the CDR3 is TGTGCCAGCACGGCTGGGGGAAAAACTAGCGGGAGTCGCACAGATACGCAGTATTTT.

This clonotype turned up a few times. The V and J genes are TRBV4-2 and TRBJ2-1; 7 bases map to TRBD2. V lost 7 bases to trimming and J lost 0 bases; unmatched junction nucleotides: 12. This CDR3 contains 17 residues. Germline V lookup: CDR1 LGHNA, CDR2 YNFKEQ. The CDR3 spells CASTSSHGRNSYNEQFF. As DNA, the CDR3 is TGTGCCAGCACCTCAAGTCACGGGAGGAACTCCTACAATGAGCAGTTCTTC.

This clonotype was recorded a few times. This chain joins TRBV6-5 and TRBJ2-3; the D gene is possibly TRBD2 (5 bases). The germline V gene has CDR1 MNHEY and CDR2 SVGAGI. CDR3 length: 15 amino acids. Trimming stripped 0 bases from V and 7 bases from J, with 14 bases between. The CDR3 DNA reads TGTGCCAGCAGTTACTCCACCGTTCAGCGGAATACGCAGTATTTT. Protein product: CASSYSTVQRNTQYF.

This clonotype was counted a few times. The gene calls are TRBV29-1 and TRBJ2-3, with D hard to call. The CDR3 has 14 residues. The germline V gene has CDR1 SQVTM and CDR2 ANQGSEA. V was shortened by 1 base and J by 4 bases, with 12 bases between the two germline ends. The CDR3 region is CSVEGWGEADTQYF. As DNA, the CDR3 is TGCAGCGTTGAAGGGTGGGGTGAGGCAGATACGCAGTATTTT.

This clonotype was seen ten or more times. The chain uses TRBV24-1 and TRBJ2-7; 8 positions match TRBD1. The J segment lost 2 bases and the V segment lost 3 bases, leaving 5 bases of the junction unmatched. This CDR3 spans 15 amino acids. The germline V gene encodes CDR1 KGHDR and CDR2 SFDVKD. The CDR3 region has the DNA TGTGCCACCAGTGATCGGACAGGGAGGACCTACGAGCAGTACTTC. Its translation is CATSDRTGRTYEQYF.

A few counts support this clonotype. The V call is TRBV5-1, the J call TRBJ2-7, with 10 bases identical to TRBD2. Germline V gene lookup returns CDR1 SGHRS and CDR2 YFSETQ. V shed 4 bases, J shed 6 bases, and the junction held 4 bases outside the gene matches. There are 13 residues in the CDR3. The CDR3, as DNA: TGCGCCAGCAGCACTAGCGGGACGGGCGAGCAGTACTTC. Translated, it gives CASSTSGTGEQYF.

This clonotype appeared a few times. The chain links TRBV5-5 to TRBJ2-7; D is possibly TRBD1 (6 bases). The CDR3 covers 14 residues. Trimming took 0 bases from V and 6 from J, leaving 13 bases between them. The germline V gene encodes CDR1 SGHKS and CDR2 YYEKEE (reference sequence). The CDR3 protein is CASSLDRAMIEQYF. The CDR3, as DNA: TGTGCCAGCAGCTTGGACAGGGCAATGATCGAGCAGTACTTC.

This clonotype has a handful of counts. The gene calls are TRBV29-1 and TRBJ2-5; a possible D gene is TRBD2 (7 bases). The V gene's germline CDR1 is SQVTM and CDR2 ANQGSEA. The CDR3 sequence is 15 residues long. V was cut by 8 bases and J by 3 bases, with 22 bases left in between. CDR3 DNA sequence: TGCAGCTCACGCCACGGGGGGCGGGCGAAAGAGACCCAGTACTTC. It codes for CSSRHGGRAKETQYF.

This chain links TRBV11-2 with TRBJ2-6; D is undetermined. Trimming stripped 3 bases from V and 0 bases from J, with 12 bases between. Per the germline V gene, CDR1 is SGHAT and CDR2 is FQNNGV. This CDR3 is built from 17 residues. CDR3 loop: CASSFPPASSGANVLTF. CDR3 DNA sequence: TGTGCCAGCAGCTTCCCGCCAGCTAGCTCTGGGGCCAACGTCCTGACTTTC.

The CDR3 sequence: CASTPTGGYEQYF. The CDR3 DNA reads as TGTGCCAGCACCCCGACGGGGGGGTACGAGCAGTACTTC. The V and J genes are TRBV13 and TRBJ2-7; 8 bases are shared with TRBD2. CDR3 length: 13 amino acids. Germline V gene lookup returns CDR1 PRHDT and CDR2 FYEKMQ (reference sequence). The V and J ends lost 7 bases and 4 bases, in that order; junction bases with no gene match: 6.

J is TRBJ2-3 and V is TRBV5-5, with D perhaps matching TRBD2 (7 bases). The germline CDR1 and CDR2 sequences are SGHKS and YYEKEE (reference sequence). There are 16 residues in the CDR3. Trimming pared 6 bases from V and 5 bases from J, leaving 22 bases between. This CDR3 reads CASNSAEGGDEDTQYF. CDR3 coding DNA: TGTGCCAGCAACTCTGCAGAGGGGGGGGATGAAGATACGCAGTATTTT.

This clonotype was recorded many times. V and J are TRBV11-3 and TRBJ2-2, with 8 nucleotides matching TRBD2. Germline CDR1 SGHNT, CDR2 YENEEA. The CDR3 has 14 amino acids. V lost 4 bases to trimming and J lost 7 bases; unmatched junction nucleotides: 5. CDR3 nucleotide sequence: TGTGCCAGCAGCTCCCGACTAGCGAACGGGGAGCTGTTTTTT. Residues: CASSSRLANGELFF.